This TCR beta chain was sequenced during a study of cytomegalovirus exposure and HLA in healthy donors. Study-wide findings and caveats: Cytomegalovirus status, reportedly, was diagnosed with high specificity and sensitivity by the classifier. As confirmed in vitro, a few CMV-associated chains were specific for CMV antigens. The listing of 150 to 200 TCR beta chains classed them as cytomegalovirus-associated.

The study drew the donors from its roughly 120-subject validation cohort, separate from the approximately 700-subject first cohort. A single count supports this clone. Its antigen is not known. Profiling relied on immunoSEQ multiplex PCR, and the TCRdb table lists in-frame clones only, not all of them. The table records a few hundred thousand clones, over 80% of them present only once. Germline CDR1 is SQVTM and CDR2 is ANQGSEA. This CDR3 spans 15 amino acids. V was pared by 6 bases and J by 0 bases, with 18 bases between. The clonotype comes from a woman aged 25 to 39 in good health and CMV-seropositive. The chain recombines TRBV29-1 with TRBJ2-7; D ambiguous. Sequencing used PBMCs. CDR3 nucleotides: TGCAGCGTCGCCCTGGACGTCTCGAGCTCCTACGAGCAGTACTTC. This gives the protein CSVALDVSSSYEQYF.